The 21 T cell receptor beta chains given below trace back to one sample, sequenced in a study of cytomegalovirus exposure and HLA in healthy donors. PCR involved 60 Vbeta and 13 Jbeta primers. Profiled with immunoSEQ multiplex PCR; TCRdb holds only in-frame clones, not every one. The sample gives a few hundred thousand clones, over 75% of which show up once; roughly 3% is in the top ten. Sequenced material: PBMCs. Source of these receptors: a woman aged 25 to 39 in good health and CMV-seronegative.

This clone appeared a single time. V is TRBV4-1 and J is TRBJ2-1, with D perhaps matching TRBD2 (6 bases). Trimming stripped 4 bases from V and 0 bases from J, with 13 bases between. The CDR3 sequence is 16 residues long. The germline V gene encodes CDR1 MGHRA and CDR2 YSYEKL. The CDR3 nucleotides read TGCGCCAGCAGCCTCTCTCTCGGGGGCTCCTACAATGAGCAGTTCTTC. Its protein is CASSLSLGGSYNEQFF.

The table lists this clone with a few counts. V usage is TRBV11-2 and J usage is TRBJ1-1; the D is unclear. Looked up from germline, CDR1 is SGHAT and CDR2 is FQNNGV. Trimming stripped 4 bases from V and 5 bases from J, with 11 bases between. CDR3 length: 13 amino acids. CDR3 DNA: TGTGCCAGCAGCTCCCTGAGCGGGACTGAAGCTTTCTTT. Protein product: CASSSLSGTEAFF.

This clone was seen just once. The junction differs from germline at one of its ends, possibly a read error. The CDR3 protein is CASSQVQGWGYPF. The CDR3 nucleotides read TGCGCCAGCAGCCAAGTCCAGGGCTGGGGCTACCCCTTC. This chain links TRBV4-1 with TRBJ1-2; perhaps TRBD1 as D (5 bases). CDR1 and CDR2 from the germline V gene are MGHRA and YSYEKL. The CDR3 loop spans 13 amino acids.

V usage is TRBV15 and J usage is TRBJ2-7; D is unclear. The CDR3 consists of 15 residues. V was clipped by 0 bases and J by 3 bases, with 12 bases between them. Germline CDR1 LNHNV, CDR2 YYDKDF (reference sequence). The chain's CDR3 is CATSRDTWSLYEQYF. The CDR3 region has the DNA TGTGCCACCAGCAGAGATACCTGGAGCCTCTACGAGCAGTACTTC.

The chain has TRBV30 and TRBJ2-7; D is unresolved. Trimming took off 2 bases at V and 3 bases at J, with 11 bases between the two ends. The germline gives CDR1 GTSNPN, CDR2 SVGIG (reference sequence). This CDR3 is built from 13 residues. The CDR3 loop reads CAWSLATNYEQYF. The CDR3 bases are TGTGCCTGGAGTTTAGCCACAAACTACGAGCAGTACTTC.

In the case of this clone: A read error may account for a junction end that differs from germline. This rearrangement joins TRBV7-9 to TRBJ1-2, with 7 bases identical to TRBD1. This CDR3 region has 15 residues. Germline-derived CDR1 and CDR2 are SEHNR and FQNEAQ (reference sequence). The CDR3 sequence: CASSLVVGGVYGYPF. The CDR3 DNA sequence: TGTGCCAGCAGCTTAGTGGTAGGGGGCGTCTATGGCTACCCCTTC.

V is TRBV29-1 and J is TRBJ2-2, with D tentatively TRBD2 (6 bases). CDR3 size: 15 residues. From germline, CDR1 is SQVTM and CDR2 ANQGSEA. Between the trimmed V and J ends, which lost 7 bases and 2 bases, there was a span of 17 bases. Written as DNA, the CDR3 is TGCAGCGCCAGACAGCCTAGCGCTAACACCGGGGAGCTGTTTTTT. This codes for CSARQPSANTGELFF.

This clone appeared a few times. J is TRBJ2-7 and V is TRBV28, with a weak D call TRBD2 (6 bases). Germline assignment: CDR1 MDHEN and CDR2 SYDVKM. This CDR3 region has 13 residues. V dropped 11 bases and J dropped 0 bases, with 14 bases sitting between them. CDR3 residues: CAGSSGYSYEQYF. In nucleotides, the CDR3 is TGTGCCGGGAGTAGCGGCTACTCCTACGAGCAGTACTTC. The entire variable domain, with the rest obtained from reference TRBV28 and TRBJ2-7, is as follows: DVKVTQSSRYLVKRTGEKVFLECVQDMDHENMFWYRQDPGLGLRLIYFSYDVKMKEKGDIPEGYSVSREKKERFSLILESASTNQTSMYLCAGSSGYSYEQYFGPGTRLTVT.

The chain has TRBV18 and TRBJ1-5, with TRBD1 matching over 9 bases. CDR3 length: 18 amino acids. Looked up from germline, CDR1 is KGHSH and CDR2 is LQKENI. The trim removed 3 bases at V and 0 bases at J, leaving 9 bases unmatched. CDR3 region: CASSPRPGQGPSNQPQHF. CDR3 DNA: TGTGCCAGCTCACCGAGACCGGGACAGGGACCTAGCAATCAGCCCCAGCATTTT.

V and J are TRBV5-6 and TRBJ1-3, with 7 bases matching TRBD1. The CDR3 consists of 16 residues. The V segment lost 4 bases and the J segment 7 bases; nucleotides outside the gene matches: 14. The germline V gene has CDR1 SGHDT and CDR2 YYEEEE. This CDR3 reads CASSVQTRGRFNTIYF. The CDR3 DNA is TGTGCCAGCAGCGTACAAACCAGGGGGAGATTCAACACCATATATTTT.

This clone was seen more than once but under ten times. This sequence joins TRBV11-3 and TRBJ2-1; 11 bases fit TRBD1. The CDR3 is 15 residues long. Germline V CDR1 and CDR2: SGHNT, YENEEA. Trimming took 5 bases from V and 8 from J; bases not matched to a gene: 8. CDR3 bases: TGTGCCAGCAGCCAACCGGGACAGGGGGACGATGAGCAGTTCTTC. This translates into CASSQPGQGDDEQFF.

The chain joins TRBV7-6 to TRBJ1-1; 11 bases match TRBD1. The CDR3 runs to 15 residues. The germline V gene has CDR1 SGHVS and CDR2 FNYEAQ. V lost 7 bases, J lost 4 bases, and 8 bases stayed unmatched. CDR3: CASIRTGGPGTEAFF. DNA of the CDR3: TGTGCCAGCATCAGGACAGGGGGCCCTGGCACTGAAGCTTTCTTT.

The V and J genes are TRBV27 and TRBJ1-4; D remains unclear. The CDR3 runs 14 residues. Germline CDR1 and CDR2: MNHEY and SMNVEV (reference sequence). V lost 2 bases to trimming and J lost 4 bases, with 8 bases between them. The CDR3 spells CASSLRRLNEKLFF. CDR3 bases: TGTGCCAGCAGTTTAAGGAGGCTTAATGAAAAACTGTTTTTT.

The CDR3 region is CASSLDFGRVNEQYF. The CDR3 DNA is TGTGCCAGCAGCTTAGACTTTGGGAGAGTCAACGAGCAGTACTTC. The V and J genes are TRBV7-2 and TRBJ2-7; possibly TRBD2 for D (5 bases). Germline values: CDR1 SGHTA, CDR2 FQGNSA. The CDR3 is made up of 15 amino acids. V lost 1 base to trimming and J lost 5 bases, with 15 bases between them.

The V call is TRBV6-1, the J call TRBJ1-2, with D possibly matching TRBD1 (5 bases). CDR3 length: 15 residues. The germline CDR1 and CDR2 sequences are MNHNS and SASEGT. Trimming shortened V by 7 bases and J by 4 bases, and 19 bases separated the two germline ends. The CDR3 DNA reads as TGTGCCAGCACTCGATTAAAACAGGTGCCCTATGGCTACACCTTC. It translates to CASTRLKQVPYGYTF.

This clone was detected once. V usage is TRBV27 and J usage is TRBJ1-1; D is possibly TRBD1 (5 bases). V dropped 3 bases and J dropped 4 bases, with 9 bases sitting between them. CDR1 is MNHEY and CDR2 is SMNVEV in the germline V gene (reference sequence). This CDR3 is 13 amino acids long. CDR3 amino acids: CASSLGQFTEAFF. The CDR3 nucleotides read TGTGCCAGCAGTTTGGGGCAGTTCACTGAAGCTTTCTTT.

The sample holds one count of this clone. The chain joins TRBV5-4 to TRBJ1-2; possibly TRBD1 for D (5 bases). The V gene lost 2 bases and the J gene lost 2 bases, with 7 bases spanning the gap. Germline CDR1 and CDR2: SGHNT and YYREEE (reference sequence). This CDR3 region has 13 residues. The CDR3 protein is CASSFGHNYGYTF. For the CDR3, the DNA is TGTGCCAGCAGCTTCGGACACAACTATGGCTACACCTTC.

The rearrangement joins TRBV4-1 to TRBJ1-5; 9 bases align to TRBD1. The germline CDR1 and CDR2 sequences are MGHRA and YSYEKL. V lost 0 bases to trimming and J lost 6 bases; unmatched junction nucleotides: 3. The length of the CDR3 is 15 residues. CDR3 region: CASSQEDRGVQPQHF. As DNA, the CDR3 is TGCGCCAGCAGCCAAGAAGACAGGGGGGTTCAGCCCCAGCATTTT.

The rearrangement joins TRBV5-1 to TRBJ2-2; no clear D gene. This CDR3 has 13 amino acids. V was pared by 5 bases and J by 0 bases, with 5 bases between. Per germline, CDR1 SGHRS and CDR2 YFSETQ. The CDR3 DNA reads TGCGCCAGCAGTATTGCGAACACCGGGGAGCTGTTTTTT. Translated, it gives CASSIANTGELFF.

The CDR3 here is CASSYRSGGDNQPQHF. The CDR3 DNA follows: TGTGCCAGCAGTTACAGGTCAGGGGGCGACAATCAGCCCCAGCATTTT. The chain carries TRBV6-6 and TRBJ1-5; 8 positions match TRBD1. CDR1 is MNHNY, CDR2 SVGAGI, per germline (reference sequence). The CDR3 runs to 16 residues. V shed 2 bases, J shed 3 bases, and the junction held 6 bases outside the gene matches.

This clone was recorded a few times. The chain carries TRBV4-1 and TRBJ1-2; 12 nucleotides match TRBD1. The ends lost 3 bases at V and 8 bases at J; junction bases unmatched: 10. The CDR3 contains 16 residues. Germline loops: CDR1 MGHRA, CDR2 YSYEKL. CDR3 region: CASSQPGTGGSWGYTF. In nucleotides, the CDR3 is TGCGCCAGCAGCCAGCCCGGGACAGGGGGCTCGTGGGGCTACACCTTC.